The 2 T cell receptor beta chains given below trace back to one sample, sequenced in a study of shared clonotypes between healthy human individuals (TCRdb year 2020). Library method: the immunoSEQ multiplex PCR assay. As stored in TCRdb, this immuneACCESS dataset retains in-frame rearrangements with V and J assigned. A fraction of the clones does not appear; measured against another copy, unresolved V genes explain less than half of the discrepancy, and the remainder lacks a known reason. In this sample the table shows about a million clones, 77% of which occur a single time. Approximately 0.95% of the sample goes to the ten largest clones. The sample was memory CD4+ T cells from PBMCs. What this sample's cell subset or site label stands for: CD45RA-negative fraction. These receptors originate from a man younger than 30 in good health. Some clones in this sample may be carry-over from other donors' samples.

This clone has only a few counts. The rearrangement links TRBV23-1 to TRBJ2-5; possible D gene TRBD2, 5 bases. TRBV23-1 is marked as an open reading frame, function uncertain. V lost 0 bases and J lost 9, with 17 bases in between. This CDR3 is built from 15 residues. The CDR3 loop is CASSQSPGVVCPQYF. As DNA, the CDR3 is TGCGCCAGCAGTCAATCCCCCGGGGTTGTGTGTCCCCAGTACTTC.

The rearrangement joins TRBV6-6 to TRBJ1-1; tentatively, D is TRBD1 (5 bases). Germline loops: CDR1 MNHNY, CDR2 SVGAGI (reference sequence). CDR3 size: 15 residues. V gave up 2 bases and J gave up 6 bases, with 16 bases separating them. This CDR3 is CASSYAGRGSSEAFF. The CDR3 region has the DNA TGTGCCAGCAGTTACGCGGGACGGGGTTCATCTGAAGCTTTCTTT.